The present TCR beta chain was sequenced within a study of TIL therapy for anti-PD-1-resistant metastatic lung cancer. The libraries were made with immunoSEQ v3. Sequencing depth was 1.5 million to 2 million read pairs for survey level, about 5-6.5 million for deep. Sequenced by immunoSEQ multiplex PCR; TCRdb stores in-frame clones only, minus some. The table has 57,000 or so clones, around 90% seen once. Noted time point: pre-treatment sample, taken before nivolumab and TIL therapy. The TCR originated in a person aged 25-79 years with non-small cell lung cancer. The sample consisted of blood, taken at baseline.

The CDR3 here is CASSEESGGRGKNIQYF. The CDR3 nucleotides are TGTGCCAGCAGTGAAGAGAGTGGTGGCAGGGGCAAAAACATTCAGTACTTC. The chain uses TRBV2 and TRBJ2-4; a possible D gene is TRBD1 (6 bases). V was pared by 1 base and J by 3 bases, with 16 bases between. The CDR3 extends over 17 amino acids. Germline V gene data show CDR1 as SNHLY and CDR2 as FYNNEI.